The following is a T cell receptor (beta chain) sequence with its context. The data originate from a study of T cells in Graves' hyperthyroidism and ophthalmopathy. Looking at the study overall: Sampling of peripheral blood happened at initial diagnosis, prior to any treatment.

Template material for amplifying TCR beta CDR3 regions consisted of RNA transcripts. The TCR CDR3 first-round RT-PCR relied on the HTBI primer set. MiXCR, applied by TCRdb to the multiplex PCR reads, yields one record per CDR3 protein. The profile shows 400,000 to 450,000 distinct CDR3 sequences, roughly 14% of them singletons. V was pared by 2 bases and J by 0 bases, with 12 bases of the junction left unmatched. Looked up from germline, CDR1 is SGHTA and CDR2 is FQGTGA. The CDR3 has 19 residues. For ophthalmopathy patients, the Clinical Activity Score was at least 3 and the NOSPECS grade at least 4; duration was under 3 months. It was uncontrolled infection, other autoimmune disease, pregnancy or lactation that excluded patients. The authors took PBMCs from 8.5 to 10 ml fresh peripheral blood.

The origin of this receptor is a man between 18 and 35 years old with Graves' ophthalmopathy. V is TRBV7-3 and J is TRBJ2-3; TRBD2 agrees at 9 bases. The specimen sequenced was blood. The CDR3 loop is CASSLLPGAGGPSTDTQYF. In DNA form, the CDR3 reads TGTGCCAGCAGCTTACTCCCAGGGGCGGGAGGGCCCAGCACAGATACGCAGTATTTT.